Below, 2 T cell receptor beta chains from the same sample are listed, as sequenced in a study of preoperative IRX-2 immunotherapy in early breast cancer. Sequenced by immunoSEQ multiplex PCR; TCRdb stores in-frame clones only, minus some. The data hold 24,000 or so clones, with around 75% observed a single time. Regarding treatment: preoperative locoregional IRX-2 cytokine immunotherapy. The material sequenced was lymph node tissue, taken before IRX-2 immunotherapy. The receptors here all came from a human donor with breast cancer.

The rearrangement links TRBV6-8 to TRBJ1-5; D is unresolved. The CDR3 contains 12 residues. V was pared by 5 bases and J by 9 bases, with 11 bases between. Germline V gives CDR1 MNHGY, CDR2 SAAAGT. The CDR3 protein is CASSPPSSPQHF. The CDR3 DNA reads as TGTGCCAGCAGTCCCCCCAGCTCGCCCCAGCATTTT.

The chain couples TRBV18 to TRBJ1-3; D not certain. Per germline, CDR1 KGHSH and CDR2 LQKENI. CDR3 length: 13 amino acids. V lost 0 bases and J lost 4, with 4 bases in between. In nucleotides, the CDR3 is TGTGCCAGCTCACCACCGGGAGGAAACACCATATATTTT. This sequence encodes CASSPPGGNTIYF.